The 8 T cell receptor delta chains below all came from one sample that was sequenced in a study of γδ T cells in repeated Plasmodium falciparum infection. Vgamma9/Vdelta2+ and Vdelta2-negative gammadelta T cells were flow-sorted from PBMC for bulk sequencing. TCRdb re-called the multiplex PCR reads using CATT. The data show approximately 93,000 delta-chain clones, with 0.9% to 1% seen just once and more than 9% held by the top ten. Sequencing was done on a sample of gamma-delta T cells from blood. Receptors originate from a pool of human donors (malaria-infected and uninfected, not separated).

This clone was detected many times. This same CDR3 is encoded by further DNA sequences in the sample. The rearrangement uses TRDV1 and TRDJ1, with 11 bases aligning to TRDD3. Germline assignment: CDR1 TSWWSYY and CDR2 QGS. V lost 0 bases, J lost 10 bases, and 10 bases stayed unmatched. The CDR3 runs 16 residues. The CDR3: CALGELGATGGYSLIF. The CDR3 nucleotides read TGTGCTCTTGGGGAACTAGGGGCTACTGGGGGATATTCACTCATCTTT.

Of note for this clone: This DNA translates differently at residue 11 from the TCRdb protein, which is that of a much larger clone; a read error is likely, and the protein shown is the DNA's own translation. The chain links TRDV2 to TRDJ1, with no clear D. No J gene is reported in TCRdb; it was inferred here by comparing the DNA with germline. In germline, CDR1 is GEAIGNYY, CDR2 EKD. V gave up 5 bases and J gave up 0 bases, with 36 bases separating them. The CDR3 has 22 amino acids. Here the CDR3 reads CACAARRIFFDRLPVYTDKLIF. For the CDR3, the DNA is TGTGCCTGTGCAGCGCGCCGAATATTCTTCGACCGACTCCCCGTTTACACCGATAAACTCATCTTT.

This clone was seen more than once but under ten times. The protein that TCRdb holds for this DNA derives from a much larger clone and differs from the translated DNA at residue 18, which likely indicates a read error; the protein shown here is translated from the DNA. The chain couples TRDV1 to TRDJ1; 11 bases line up with TRDD3. After removal of 4 bases from V and 1 base from J, the junction contained 29 bases not matched to a gene. From germline, CDR1 is TSWWSYY and CDR2 QGS. The CDR3 is 24 amino acids. This CDR3 reads CALGALILPPRHPWGIRCTDKLIF. As DNA, the CDR3 is TGTGCTCTTGGGGCCCTTATTCTTCCCCCTCGCCACCCTTGGGGGATACGATGCACCGATAAACTCATCTTT.

This clone showed up just a few times. Translating this DNA gives a protein that differs at residue 13 from the TCRdb one, which belongs to a much larger clone; a read error is likely, and the protein shown is this translation. The chain combines TRDV1 with TRDJ1; 12 nucleotides align to TRDD3. Germline V gene data show CDR1 as TSWWSYY and CDR2 as QGS. The trim removed 1 base at V and 9 bases at J, leaving 27 bases unmatched. The CDR3 contains 22 residues. DNA of the CDR3: TGTGCTCTTGGGGAACCCCGATTCCGAGGGGTGGGTTCACTGGGGGATACATCGGAACTCATCTTT. Translation: CALGEPRFRGVGSLGDTSELIF.

Worth noting for this clone: A far bigger clonotype differs at one base, so this is likely a read error. Other DNA sequences of this sample code for an identical CDR3. The V gene is TRDV2, but the J gene lacks a call; the table's D gene call, TRDD3, was not cross checked with the DNA. The CDR3 has 15 amino acids. Germline V gene sequence: CDR1 GEAIGNYY, CDR2 EKD. Here the CDR3 DNA reads TGTGCCTGTGACACCGTCGGGGATAAAAGCGATAAGCTCATCTTT. Translation gives CACDTVGDKSDKLIF.

The sample holds a few counts of this clone. This DNA's translation differs at residue 6 from TCRdb's protein, which comes from a much larger clone; a read error is likely, and the protein shown is translated from the DNA. V usage is TRDV2 and J usage is TRDJ1, with TRDD3 identical over 12 bases. The J gene, left out of TCRdb, was set here by checking the DNA against germline. The CDR3 loop spans 19 amino acids. The germline V gene has CDR1 GEAIGNYY and CDR2 EKD. V was clipped by 1 base and J by 0 bases; unmatched bases: 11. CDR3 coding DNA: TGTGCCTGTGACACGAGGCCTGGGGGATACGAGGGGTACACCGATAAACTCATCTTT. Translation: CACDTRPGGYEGYTDKLIF.

About this clone: A far larger clone differs by one base, so this is likely a read error. Other DNA sequences in this specimen translate into the identical CDR3. V gene assignment gives TRDV2, but the J gene was left uncalled; TRDD3, as called in the table, went unchecked against the DNA. The CDR3 sequence is 18 residues long. Germline values: CDR1 GEAIGNYY, CDR2 EKD. The CDR3 nucleotides are TGTGCCTGTGACACCCTCGGGGATACGCTTCCCGTCGCCGATAAACTCATCTTC. Translated, it gives CACDTLGDTLPVADKLIF.

Many counts were recorded for this clone. TCRdb's protein, taken from a much larger clone, differs from this DNA's translation at residue 14, likely owing to a read error; the protein displayed comes from the DNA. The chain combines TRDV2 with TRDJ2; 11 nucleotides match TRDD3. As TCRdb names no J gene, one was assigned here on the basis of a DNA match to germline. Germline V gene lookup returns CDR1 GEAIGNYY and CDR2 EKD. There are 17 residues in the CDR3. Here the CDR3 reads CACDVDWGIRLTAKLFF. CDR3 DNA: TGTGCCTGTGACGTCGACTGGGGGATAAGGTTGACAGCAAAACTCTTCTTT.